One sample yielded the 16 T cell receptor beta chains listed below, sequenced in a study of regulatory dendritic cells for organ transplantation. The protocol was immunoSEQ multiplex PCR, while the TCRdb copy is restricted to in-frame clones and leaves out a portion. The sample has approximately 28,000 clones; approximately 77% are singletons. Sequencing was performed on naive CD8+ T cells from blood. Subset of the sample: CD45RA+ naive T cells. The receptors shown here come from a human donor in good health.

The chain recombines TRBV12-5 with TRBJ2-3; 7 bases match TRBD1. The CDR3 has 15 amino acids. V was clipped by 7 bases and J by 4 bases; unmatched bases: 11. The V gene's germline CDR1 is LGHNT and CDR2 FRNRAP. The CDR3 loop is CASESQGWASDTQYF. The CDR3 DNA is TGTGCTAGTGAATCACAGGGGTGGGCATCAGATACGCAGTATTTT.

The V gene is TRBV6-1, the J gene TRBJ2-3, with D tentatively TRBD1 (5 bases). Per germline, CDR1 MNHNS and CDR2 SASEGT. V lost 1 base and J lost 4, with 15 bases in between. This CDR3 region has 16 residues. The CDR3 DNA is TGTGCCAGCAGTGAAGAGGTCCAGGGATGGGCAGATACGCAGTATTTT. Residues: CASSEEVQGWADTQYF.

The V call is TRBV7-9, the J call TRBJ2-7; D may be TRBD2 (6 bases). This CDR3 is 13 amino acids long. V lost 4 bases, J lost 2 bases, and 9 bases lay in between. Germline CDR1 and CDR2: SEHNR and FQNEAQ (reference sequence). This CDR3 is CASSWGGTYEQYF. CDR3 nucleotides: TGTGCCAGCAGCTGGGGCGGGACCTACGAGCAGTACTTC.

In this sample, this clone turned up once. This rearrangement joins TRBV10-3 to TRBJ2-5, with 11 bases that match TRBD2. Germline V gives CDR1 ENHRY, CDR2 SYGVKD. V lost 6 bases and J lost 0; bases outside the gene matches: 6. The CDR3 consists of 16 residues. DNA of the CDR3: TGTGCCATCAGGGAAACTAGCGGGGGTAACCAAGAGACCCAGTACTTC. It specifies CAIRETSGGNQETQYF.

V is TRBV27 and J is TRBJ2-3; maybe TRBD1 (5 bases). This CDR3 has 16 residues. The germline V and J ends were trimmed by 6 bases and 0 bases, with 16 bases remaining between them. In germline, CDR1 is MNHEY, CDR2 SMNVEV (reference sequence). CDR3 in amino acids: CASSAWGLSSTDTQYF. DNA for the CDR3: TGTGCCAGCAGCGCCTGGGGCCTCTCTAGCACAGATACGCAGTATTTT.

The chain carries TRBV6-5 and TRBJ2-3; TRBD2 might be the D (6 bases). V lost 2 bases, J lost 3 bases, and 9 bases lay in between. Germline V gives CDR1 MNHEY, CDR2 SVGAGI. The CDR3 length is 14 residues. The CDR3 loop is CASSYGGSTDTQYF. Written as DNA, the CDR3 is TGTGCCAGCAGTTACGGAGGGAGTACAGATACGCAGTATTTT.

The rearrangement links TRBV7-9 to TRBJ2-5, with 7 bases matching TRBD2. Looked up from germline, CDR1 is SEHNR and CDR2 is FQNEAQ (reference sequence). This CDR3 contains 15 residues. The V and J ends lost 4 bases and 1 base, in that order; junction bases with no gene match: 6. The DNA for the CDR3 is TGTGCCAGCAGCTACCCGGGACTAACCCAAGAGACCCAGTACTTC. Amino acids: CASSYPGLTQETQYF.

CDR3 amino acids: CASSYSQGGTEAFF. CDR3 DNA sequence: TGTGCCAGCAGTTACTCTCAGGGGGGCACTGAAGCTTTCTTT. The chain uses TRBV6-5 and TRBJ1-1; 7 bases align to TRBD1. In germline, CDR1 is MNHEY, CDR2 SVGAGI. The junction had 2 bases not matched to a gene; V was cut back by 0 bases and J by 4 bases. CDR3 length: 14 amino acids.

This clone was observed a few times. The chain carries TRBV19 and TRBJ2-7, with D perhaps TRBD2 (6 bases). The CDR3 extends over 14 amino acids. Germline V gene sequence: CDR1 LNHDA, CDR2 SQIVND (reference sequence). V dropped 6 bases and J dropped 0 bases, with 12 bases sitting between them. The CDR3 region is CASSERDSSYEQYF. The CDR3 DNA sequence: TGTGCCAGTAGCGAACGGGACTCCTCCTACGAGCAGTACTTC.

This chain links TRBV18 with TRBJ2-7, with TRBD1 identical over 7 bases. The germline V gene has CDR1 KGHSH and CDR2 LQKENI. J gave up 2 bases and V 6 bases, and 7 bases lay outside the gene matches. The CDR3 contains 14 residues. For the CDR3, the DNA is TGTGCCAGCTCTCTTGACAGGGCTGCCTACGAGCAGTACTTC. This gives the protein CASSLDRAAYEQYF. Full variable domain (remainder filled in from reference TRBV18 and TRBJ2-7): NAGVMQNPRHLVRRRGQEARLRCSPMKGHSHVYWYRQLPEEGLKFMVYLQKENIIDESGMPKERFSAEFPKEGPSILRIQQVVRGDSAAYFCASSLDRAAYEQYFGPGTRLTVT.

This clone was seen a few times. The V call is TRBV5-6, the J call TRBJ2-7; perhaps TRBD1 as D (5 bases). CDR3 length: 16 amino acids. V lost 0 bases to trimming and J lost 1 base, with 14 bases between them. Germline V gene data show CDR1 as SGHDT and CDR2 as YYEEEE. CDR3 bases: TGTGCCAGCAGCTTGGGGGCAGGGCGAGTATCCTACGAGCAGTACTTC. Protein: CASSLGAGRVSYEQYF.

The chain uses TRBV9 and TRBJ1-2; D not resolved. With 0 bases removed from V and 11 bases from J, the gap between germline ends came to 20 bases. There are 15 residues in the CDR3. Germline loops: CDR1 SGDLS, CDR2 YYNGEE. CDR3 amino acids: CASSVGPNPAEGYTF. The CDR3 DNA sequence: TGTGCCAGCAGCGTAGGCCCCAACCCCGCGGAAGGTTACACCTTC.

The rearrangement links TRBV5-6 to TRBJ2-3, with 7 bases lining up with TRBD1. V gave up 4 bases and J gave up 1 base; unmatched junction bases: 12. CDR3 length: 17 amino acids. Germline V gives CDR1 SGHDT, CDR2 YYEEEE. DNA for the CDR3: TGTGCCAGCAGCCCGGACAGGTTTCTCGGCCGCACAGATACGCAGTATTTT. Protein product: CASSPDRFLGRTDTQYF.

The genes are TRBV20-1 and TRBJ2-1; D perhaps matches TRBD2 (6 bases). Germline CDR1 DFQATT, CDR2 SNEGSKA (reference sequence). This CDR3 comprises 11 residues. V shed 5 bases and J shed 6 bases, with 8 bases lying between them. This CDR3 is CSAPLANEQFF. The DNA of the CDR3 is TGCAGTGCTCCACTAGCCAATGAGCAGTTCTTC.

This clone has just one count. The chain couples TRBV9 to TRBJ2-7; TRBD2 might be the D (6 bases). The CDR3 spans 15 residues. Trimming pared 0 bases from V and 2 bases from J, leaving 12 bases between. Germline CDR1 reads SGDLS; CDR2 reads YYNGEE. The CDR3 sequence: CASSVGGGQTYEQYF. CDR3 coding DNA: TGTGCCAGCAGCGTAGGAGGAGGGCAAACCTACGAGCAGTACTTC.

The rearrangement links TRBV9 to TRBJ2-5; TRBD2 matches 9 bases. This CDR3 spans 15 amino acids. V lost 0 bases, J lost 5 bases, and 5 bases stayed unmatched. Germline-derived CDR1 and CDR2 are SGDLS and YYNGEE. The CDR3 DNA follows: TGTGCCAGCAGCGTAGGAGCGGGGGGTTTTGAGACCCAGTACTTC. This gives the protein CASSVGAGGFETQYF.